This section outlines one TCR beta chain sequence together with its context. These data come from a study of blood T cell repertoires in COVID-19. As for the study in general: Whether acute or convalescent, the COVID-19 samples came from the United States, Italy and Spain.

The Seattle site enrolled patients during active infection and followed them longitudinally. The CDR3 has 15 amino acids. The V gene lost 2 bases and the J gene lost 4 bases, with 14 bases spanning the gap. Germline V lookup: CDR1 SGHTA, CDR2 FQGTGA. The authors' processing: Amplification with reference gene primers provided the estimates of nucleated cell counts. Clones were sequenced by immunoSEQ multiplex PCR, and TCRdb holds only the in-frame ones, with some missing. V and J calls and clone size follow that table, whereas D and trimming were derived from the DNA. The data show under 450,000 clones, around nine tenths seen once.

This receptor was obtained from a woman aged 60-70 years with COVID-19, enrolled during active disease. J is TRBJ1-2 and V is TRBV7-3; D possibly corresponds to TRBD1 (5 bases). Sequenced sample: peripheral blood. In DNA form, the CDR3 reads TGTGCCAGCAGCTTAGGGCAGGGTCCCGGCTATGGCTACACCTTC. It encodes CASSLGQGPGYGYTF.